This T cell receptor (beta chain) was documented in a study of T cells in Graves' hyperthyroidism and ophthalmopathy. From RNA transcripts, TCR beta CDR3 regions were amplified. RT-PCR in the first round (using the HTBI primer set) targeted the TCR CDR3. Using its own MiXCR run on the multiplex PCR reads, TCRdb lists one record per CDR3 protein. The sample carries around 600,000 distinct CDR3 sequences, about a sixth recorded once. Patients were excluded because of uncontrolled infection, other autoimmune disease, pregnancy or lactation. Using over 8.5 ml of fresh peripheral blood, PBMCs were prepared. Specimen: blood. The TCR was taken from a woman aged 40 to 49 with Graves' ophthalmopathy.

CDR3 loop: CASSRRPGVKYF. The CDR3 coding sequence is TGTGCCAGCAGCCGACGACCGGGGGTTAAGTACTTC. The chain uses TRBV28 and TRBJ2-5; a possible D gene is TRBD2 (6 bases). The CDR3 extends over 12 amino acids. Trimming removed 6 bases at V and 12 bases at J, with 17 bases between. CDR1 and CDR2 from the germline V gene are MDHEN and SYDVKM. The variable domain in full, completed from reference TRBV28 and TRBJ2-5, reads DVKVTQSSRYLVKRTGEKVFLECVQDMDHENMFWYRQDPGLGLRLIYFSYDVKMKEKGDIPEGYSVSREKKERFSLILESASTNQTSMYLCASSRRPGVKYFGPGTRLLVL.